This T cell receptor beta chain was identified in a study of immune evolution from preneoplasia to lung adenocarcinoma. In the study overall: HLA loss of heterozygosity: 5.5% to 8.5% AIS, about 15% MIA, about 32% ADC, none AAH. Points from the study as a whole: Clonality was highest in normal lung, lower in later-stage lesions apparently. KRAS-mutant nodules had the highest T cell clonality.

The ends were cut back, 11 bases at V and 12 bases at J, with 23 bases in the middle. Germline CDR1 reads SNHLY; CDR2 reads FYNNEI. The CDR3 loop spans 14 amino acids. Clones were read by immunoSEQ multiplex PCR, and TCRdb kept only the in-frame ones, dropping some. The sample carries about 9,600 clones, 75% to 85% recorded once. Of note for this clone: The antigen remains unidentified.

H&E slides confirmed each diagnosis, reviewed by two pathologists independently. The receptor was isolated from a person aged 65 to 85 with lung adenocarcinoma. The chain carries TRBV2 and TRBJ1-6; D not certain. The source material was FFPE minimally invasive lung adenocarcinoma tissue. The DNA of the CDR3 is TGTGCCTGTCTACCGGGAGGCGGGGTAGGACCCCTCCACTTT. Translating it yields CACLPGGGVGPLHF.